The entry below gives a single TCR beta chain sequence along with its context. This record belongs to a study of blood T cell repertoires in COVID-19. TCRdb keeps only in-frame clones here, not all; method: immunoSEQ multiplex PCR. The repertoire consists of 200,000 to 250,000 clones, with approximately 89% occurring once and the leading ten covering under 8%. It was during active infection that Seattle patients were enrolled and then longitudinally followed. This TCR was sampled from a woman aged 30 to 39 with COVID-19, enrolled during active disease. The sequencing sample was made of peripheral blood.

This CDR3 is CASVPRGGRGYNEQFF. CDR3 bases: TGTGCCAGCGTACCGCGAGGGGGGAGGGGTTACAATGAGCAGTTCTTC. The genes are TRBV7-2 and TRBJ2-1; tentative D call: TRBD2 (7 bases). The CDR3 runs to 16 residues. Between the trimmed V and J ends, which lost 8 bases and 4 bases, there was a span of 21 bases. Germline V gene data show CDR1 as SGHTA and CDR2 as FQGNSA.